Below are 26 T cell receptor beta chains sequenced from a single sample in a study of shared clonotypes between healthy human individuals. It was CD45RO-negative cells, positively selected for CCR7, that made up naive CD8 cells, with terminally differentiated effector memory CD45RA+ cells excluded. Using immunoSEQ multiplex PCR, the repertoire was profiled, and TCRdb retains in-frame clones only, with some absent. This sample has around 2,000,000 clones, with roughly 91% found just once. The material sequenced was naive CD8+ T cells from PBMCs. These TCRs come from a man between 18 and 35 years old in good health. Some clones in this sample may be carry-over from other donors' samples.

The chain carries TRBV6-6 and TRBJ1-2, with D unclear. Trimming pared 6 bases from V and 3 bases from J, leaving 5 bases between. The length of the CDR3 is 11 residues. Germline-derived CDR1 and CDR2 are MNHNY and SVGAGI (reference sequence). The CDR3 coding sequence is TGTGCCAGCAGCGTAGACTATGGCTACACCTTC. It is translated as CASSVDYGYTF.

The chain is built from TRBV19 and TRBJ1-4, with 10 bases lining up with TRBD1. V trimming: 3 bases; J trimming: 7 bases; junction bases outside the gene matches: 5. Germline CDR1 LNHDA, CDR2 SQIVND (reference sequence). CDR3 length: 15 residues. CDR3 DNA: TGTGCCAGTAGTATCCGACAGGGGGCAAGTGAAAAACTGTTTTTT. Residues: CASSIRQGASEKLFF. The full variable domain, its missing parts supplied by reference TRBV19 and TRBJ1-4, is DGGITQSPKYLFRKEGQNVTLSCEQNLNHDAMYWYRQDPGQGLRLIYYSQIVNDFQKGDIAEGYSVSREKKESFPLTVTSAQKNPTAFYLCASSIRQGASEKLFFGSGTQLSVL.

This chain connects TRBV28 to TRBJ2-1; TRBD2 matches at 11 bases. CDR1 is MDHEN and CDR2 is SYDVKM in the germline V gene. V gave up 6 bases and J gave up 0 bases; unmatched junction bases: 10. This CDR3 is 18 amino acids long. The CDR3 loop reads CASSPAGLAENSYNEQFF. The CDR3 DNA follows: TGTGCCAGCAGCCCCGCGGGACTAGCGGAAAACTCCTACAATGAGCAGTTCTTC. Full variable domain (remainder filled in from reference TRBV28 and TRBJ2-1): DVKVTQSSRYLVKRTGEKVFLECVQDMDHENMFWYRQDPGLGLRLIYFSYDVKMKEKGDIPEGYSVSREKKERFSLILESASTNQTSMYLCASSPAGLAENSYNEQFFGPGTRLTVL.

Note on this clone: The identical CDR3 is also encoded by other nucleotide sequences in the sample. The rearrangement joins TRBV6-1 to TRBJ2-7; TRBD2 matches at 7 bases. The CDR3 is made up of 13 amino acids. J lost 3 bases, V lost 3 bases, and 2 bases had no gene match. In germline, CDR1 is MNHNS, CDR2 SASEGT. The CDR3: CASSERGFYEQYF. The CDR3 nucleotides are TGTGCCAGCAGTGAGCGGGGGTTCTACGAGCAGTACTTC.

This clone occurred a few times. The genes are TRBV19 and TRBJ1-5; no clear D. The CDR3 extends over 15 amino acids. In germline, CDR1 is LNHDA, CDR2 SQIVND (reference sequence). V lost 7 bases and J 3 bases, leaving 16 bases between the germline ends. The CDR3 DNA reads as TGTGCCAGTAACCCCCCGGGAATGACCAATCAGCCCCAGCATTTT. Translated: CASNPPGMTNQPQHF. Looking up the rest from reference TRBV19 and TRBJ1-5 gives the full variable domain: DGGITQSPKYLFRKEGQNVTLSCEQNLNHDAMYWYRQDPGQGLRLIYYSQIVNDFQKGDIAEGYSVSREKKESFPLTVTSAQKNPTAFYLCASNPPGMTNQPQHFGDGTRLSIL.

The chain joins TRBV28 to TRBJ2-7, with TRBD1 matching 7 bases. This CDR3 is built from 16 residues. V was clipped by 6 bases and J by 2 bases; unmatched bases: 13. Germline V gene data show CDR1 as MDHEN and CDR2 as SYDVKM. The CDR3: CASRPDRVRDTYEQYF. The CDR3 bases are TGTGCCAGCAGACCTGACAGGGTAAGGGACACCTACGAGCAGTACTTC.

The rearrangement links TRBV5-1 to TRBJ2-5; the D gene is possibly TRBD2 (5 bases). Germline CDR1 reads SGHRS; CDR2 reads YFSETQ. V was shortened by 4 bases and J by 4 bases, with 17 bases between the two germline ends. This CDR3 region has 15 residues. In DNA, the CDR3 is TGCGCCAGCAGCCTTGGGTGGGGAGTTCGAGAGACCCAGTACTTC. Amino acids: CASSLGWGVRETQYF.

The CDR3: CASRKVTGKLATNEKLFF. The CDR3, as DNA: TGTGCCAGCAGGAAAGTGACAGGGAAGCTTGCAACTAATGAAAAACTGTTTTTT. The chain employs TRBV27 and TRBJ1-4, with TRBD1 identical over 7 bases. Looked up from germline, CDR1 is MNHEY and CDR2 is SMNVEV (reference sequence). The junction had 13 bases not matched to a gene; V was cut back by 6 bases and J by 0 bases. The length of the CDR3 is 18 residues.

The chain combines TRBV15 with TRBJ1-4; D gene unclear. Germline V gives CDR1 LNHNV, CDR2 YYDKDF (reference sequence). CDR3 length equals 14 residues. The V gene lost 3 bases and the J gene lost 8 bases, with 13 bases spanning the gap. DNA of the CDR3: TGTGCCACCAGCAGTCAGTTCCCGCGGGAAAAACTGTTTTTT. Translating gives CATSSQFPREKLFF.

This clone has only one observation. V gene TRBV27 combines with J gene TRBJ2-1; 7 positions agree with TRBD2. The CDR3 covers 15 residues. Germline-derived CDR1 and CDR2 are MNHEY and SMNVEV (reference sequence). J gave up 2 bases and V 4 bases, and 5 bases lay outside the gene matches. Here the CDR3 reads CASSSGLPAYNEQFF. The CDR3 DNA follows: TGTGCCAGCAGTTCGGGACTACCGGCCTACAATGAGCAGTTCTTC.

J is TRBJ2-7 and V is TRBV9, with D possibly matching TRBD1 (5 bases). There are 14 residues in the CDR3. In germline, CDR1 is SGDLS, CDR2 YYNGEE. The ends were cut back, 4 bases at V and 2 bases at J, with 13 bases in the middle. CDR3 DNA sequence: TGTGCCAGCAGCCCGAGGACATCTACCTACGAGCAGTACTTC. It codes for CASSPRTSTYEQYF.

This chain joins TRBV9 and TRBJ2-5, with no clear D. CDR3 length equals 13 residues. The germline V gene has CDR1 SGDLS and CDR2 YYNGEE. Trimming pared 3 bases from V and 0 bases from J, leaving 6 bases between. The CDR3, as DNA: TGTGCCAGCAGCGAAGGAAACCAAGAGACCCAGTACTTC. Amino acids: CASSEGNQETQYF. Variable domain in full (rest from reference TRBV9 and TRBJ2-5): DSGVTQTPKHLITATGQRVTLRCSPRSGDLSVYWYQQSLDQGLQFLIQYYNGEERAKGNILERFSAQQFPDLHSELNLSSLELGDSALYFCASSEGNQETQYFGPGTRLLVL.

This chain connects TRBV6-5 to TRBJ1-2, with D unresolved. The CDR3 extends over 14 amino acids. The germline V gene has CDR1 MNHEY and CDR2 SVGAGI. V was pared by 8 bases and J by 5 bases, with 18 bases between. Here the CDR3 reads CASGSPTRGYGYTF. The CDR3 nucleotides are TGTGCCAGCGGATCCCCGACCCGAGGGTATGGCTACACCTTC.

This chain joins TRBV4-1 and TRBJ2-2; 12 positions match TRBD2. The CDR3 is 18 residues long. Germline lookup yields CDR1 MGHRA and CDR2 YSYEKL. Trimming at V came to 3 bases and at J to 4 bases, leaving 9 bases not matched to a gene. CDR3 nucleotide sequence: TGCGCCAGCAGCCAGAAGCCACTAGCGGGAGGCTTCACCGGGGAGCTGTTTTTT. Residues: CASSQKPLAGGFTGELFF.

The rearrangement uses TRBV7-3 and TRBJ2-1, with 8 bases lining up with TRBD1. After removal of 5 bases from V and 6 bases from J, the junction contained 6 bases not matched to a gene. Germline values: CDR1 SGHTA, CDR2 FQGTGA. The CDR3 runs to 14 residues. The CDR3 sequence is CASSAGGASNEQFF. The CDR3 DNA follows: TGTGCCAGCAGCGCAGGGGGCGCCTCCAATGAGCAGTTCTTC.

The J gene is TRBJ2-1, the V gene TRBV4-3; 7 positions match TRBD1. V was pared by 0 bases and J by 10 bases, with 12 bases of the junction left unmatched. Germline lookup yields CDR1 LGHNA and CDR2 YSLEER. This CDR3 has 16 residues. In nucleotides, the CDR3 is TGCGCCAGCAGCCAAGATTATCCACAGGGGAAGTGGGAGCAGTTCTTC. Translated, it gives CASSQDYPQGKWEQFF.

This sequence joins TRBV10-2 and TRBJ1-1; D ambiguous. Germline V lookup: CDR1 WSHSY, CDR2 SAAADI. The CDR3 spans 13 residues. V lost 5 bases to trimming and J lost 0 bases, with 7 bases between them. The CDR3 reads CASSPAMNTEAFF. CDR3 bases: TGCGCCAGCAGTCCGGCCATGAACACTGAAGCTTTCTTT.

This chain connects TRBV28 to TRBJ2-1; no clear D. Germline V gene sequence: CDR1 MDHEN, CDR2 SYDVKM. V was trimmed by 4 bases and J by 1 base, leaving 11 bases between them. The CDR3 spans 15 residues. In nucleotides, the CDR3 is TGTGCCAGCAGTTCCGTAAGGATGTCCTACAATGAGCAGTTCTTC. The encoded protein is CASSSVRMSYNEQFF.

This chain uses TRBV4-3 with TRBJ2-1; D may be TRBD2 (6 bases). CDR1 LGHNA and CDR2 YSLEER come from the germline V gene. Trimming took off 4 bases at V and 0 bases at J, with 28 bases between the two ends. The CDR3 has 21 amino acids. The CDR3 loop is CASSPVYSFVLLASSYNEQFF. The CDR3 nucleotides read TGCGCCAGCAGCCCGGTTTATTCGTTTGTGCTGCTAGCGAGCTCCTACAATGAGCAGTTCTTC.

This clone was detected only a few times. The chain links TRBV9 to TRBJ1-2; TRBD1 might be the D (6 bases). Trimming removed 3 bases at V and 4 bases at J, with 10 bases between. CDR1 is SGDLS and CDR2 is YYNGEE in the germline V gene. The CDR3 has 13 amino acids. The CDR3 coding sequence is TGTGCCAGCAGCGCGTCGGACAGCTATGGCTACACCTTC. Its translation is CASSASDSYGYTF.

This clone was recorded once. The V and J genes are TRBV25-1 and TRBJ2-5; D is ambiguous. This CDR3 is built from 14 residues. Germline assignment: CDR1 MGHDK and CDR2 SYGVNS. V lost 5 bases and J 11 bases, leaving 21 bases between the germline ends. The CDR3 DNA reads TGTGCCAGCAGTCCTCTACAACGTGTCCTGGAGCAGTACTTC. This codes for CASSPLQRVLEQYF.

This chain joins TRBV28 and TRBJ1-2, with 8 bases fitting TRBD1. CDR1 MDHEN and CDR2 SYDVKM come from the germline V gene. The CDR3 contains 13 residues. V lost 6 bases, J lost 8 bases, and 8 bases stayed unmatched. CDR3 sequence (DNA): TGTGCCAGCAGCATGGGGACAGGATTGGGCTACACCTTC. Protein sequence: CASSMGTGLGYTF.

This chain links TRBV6-6 with TRBJ1-3; D is unresolved. Between the trimmed V and J ends, which lost 6 bases and 0 bases, there was a span of 12 bases. The germline CDR1 and CDR2 sequences are MNHNY and SVGAGI (reference sequence). The CDR3 consists of 15 residues. The CDR3 coding sequence is TGTGCCAGCAGGGATGGCAGGCACTCTGGAAACACCATATATTTT. Amino acid sequence: CASRDGRHSGNTIYF.

The chain couples TRBV9 to TRBJ1-2; no firm D call. CDR3 length equals 13 residues. Per germline, CDR1 SGDLS and CDR2 YYNGEE. V lost 1 base, J lost 7 bases, and 11 bases lay in between. The CDR3 region has the DNA TGTGCCAGCAGCGTACCCGGGGTGAGTGGCTACACCTTC. Translating it yields CASSVPGVSGYTF.

The CDR3 bases are TGTGCCAGCAGCTTAAGATCCCTAAGCCAAGAGACCCAGTACTTC. It yields the protein CASSLRSLSQETQYF. The chain employs TRBV11-2 and TRBJ2-5; no definite D call. The ends were cut back, 2 bases at V and 1 base at J, with 11 bases in the middle. The CDR3 covers 15 residues. In germline, CDR1 is SGHAT, CDR2 FQNNGV.

The chain joins TRBV19 to TRBJ1-2, with D uncertain. CDR3 length: 15 amino acids. Trimming removed 2 bases at V and 8 bases at J, with 18 bases between. CDR1 is LNHDA, CDR2 SQIVND, per germline (reference sequence). CDR3 sequence (DNA): TGTGCCAGTAGTATAATCGGGTATGGACCGATCGGCTACACCTTC. Translation gives CASSIIGYGPIGYTF.